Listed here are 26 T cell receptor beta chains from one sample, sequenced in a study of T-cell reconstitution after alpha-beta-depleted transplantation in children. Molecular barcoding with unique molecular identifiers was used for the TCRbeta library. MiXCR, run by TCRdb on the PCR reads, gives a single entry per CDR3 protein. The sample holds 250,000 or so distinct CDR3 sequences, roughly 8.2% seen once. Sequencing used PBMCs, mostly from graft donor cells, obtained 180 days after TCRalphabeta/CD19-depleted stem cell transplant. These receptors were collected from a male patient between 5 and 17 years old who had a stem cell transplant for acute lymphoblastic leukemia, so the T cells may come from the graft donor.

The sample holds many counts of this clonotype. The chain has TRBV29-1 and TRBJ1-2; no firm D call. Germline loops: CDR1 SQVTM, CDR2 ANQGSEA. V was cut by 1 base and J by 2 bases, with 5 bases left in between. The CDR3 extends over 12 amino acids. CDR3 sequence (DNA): TGCAGCGTTGAAGGGCCAAACTATGGCTACACCTTC. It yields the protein CSVEGPNYGYTF.

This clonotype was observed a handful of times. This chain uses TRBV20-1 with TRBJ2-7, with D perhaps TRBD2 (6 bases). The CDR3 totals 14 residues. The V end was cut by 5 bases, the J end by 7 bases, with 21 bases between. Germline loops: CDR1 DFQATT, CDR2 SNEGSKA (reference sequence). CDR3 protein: CSAVRDLGAGEQYF. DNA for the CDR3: TGCAGTGCTGTCCGGGACCTTGGCGCGGGAGAGCAGTACTTC.

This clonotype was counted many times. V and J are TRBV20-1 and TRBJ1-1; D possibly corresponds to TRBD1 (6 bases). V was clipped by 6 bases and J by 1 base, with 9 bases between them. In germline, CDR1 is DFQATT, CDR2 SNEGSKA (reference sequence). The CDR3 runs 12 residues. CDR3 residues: CSARQENTEAFF. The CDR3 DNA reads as TGCAGTGCGCGACAGGAGAACACTGAAGCTTTCTTT.

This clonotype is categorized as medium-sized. CDR3 DNA: TGTGCCAGCAGTTACGCGGAGACCCAGTACTTC. Its translation is CASSYAETQYF. The chain combines TRBV6-6 with TRBJ2-5; D unclear. The germline V gene has CDR1 MNHNY and CDR2 SVGAGI (reference sequence). With 2 bases removed from V and 5 bases from J, the gap between germline ends came to 3 bases. CDR3 length: 11 residues.

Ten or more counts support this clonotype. The CDR3 DNA sequence: TGCAGCCCGAGCAGATTGAACACTGAAGCTTTCTTT. Its protein product is CSPSRLNTEAFF. The gene calls are TRBV29-1 and TRBJ1-1; D is ambiguous. Germline V gives CDR1 SQVTM, CDR2 ANQGSEA. The CDR3 length is 12 residues. The V gene lost 8 bases and the J gene lost 0 bases, with 10 bases spanning the gap.

The CDR3 DNA reads TGTGCCAGCAGCCAAGAAGAAGATTCCGCCTACGAGCAGTACTTC. Translating gives CASSQEEDSAYEQYF. This sequence joins TRBV3-1 and TRBJ2-7; D gene unclear. The CDR3 contains 15 residues. Trimming left V 0 bases short and J 2 bases short, with 11 bases between. Germline lookup yields CDR1 LGHDT and CDR2 YNNKEL (reference sequence).

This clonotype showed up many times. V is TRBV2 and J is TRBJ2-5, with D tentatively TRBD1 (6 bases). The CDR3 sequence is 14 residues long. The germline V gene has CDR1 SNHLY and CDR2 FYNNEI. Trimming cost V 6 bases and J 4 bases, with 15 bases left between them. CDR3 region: CASSPAQGGETQYF. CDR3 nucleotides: TGTGCCAGCAGCCCCGCACAGGGCGGAGAGACCCAGTACTTC.

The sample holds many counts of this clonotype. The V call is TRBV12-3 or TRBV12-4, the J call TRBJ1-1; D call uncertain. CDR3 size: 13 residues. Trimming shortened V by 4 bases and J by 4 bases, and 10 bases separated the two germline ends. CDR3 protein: CASSWELGTEAFF. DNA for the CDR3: TGTGCCAGCAGTTGGGAATTGGGCACTGAAGCTTTCTTT.

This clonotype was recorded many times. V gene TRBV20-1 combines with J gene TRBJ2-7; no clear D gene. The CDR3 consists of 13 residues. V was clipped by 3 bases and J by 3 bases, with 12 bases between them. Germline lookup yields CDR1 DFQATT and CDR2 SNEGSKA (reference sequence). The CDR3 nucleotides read TGCAGTGCTAGGACCTCGGACGTCTACGAGCAGTACTTC. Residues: CSARTSDVYEQYF.

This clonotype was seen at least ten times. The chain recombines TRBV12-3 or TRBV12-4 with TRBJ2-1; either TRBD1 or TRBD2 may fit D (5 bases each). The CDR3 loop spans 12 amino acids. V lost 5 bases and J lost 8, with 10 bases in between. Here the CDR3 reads CASSERGYEQFF. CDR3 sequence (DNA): TGTGCCAGCAGTGAGAGGGGCTATGAGCAGTTCTTC.

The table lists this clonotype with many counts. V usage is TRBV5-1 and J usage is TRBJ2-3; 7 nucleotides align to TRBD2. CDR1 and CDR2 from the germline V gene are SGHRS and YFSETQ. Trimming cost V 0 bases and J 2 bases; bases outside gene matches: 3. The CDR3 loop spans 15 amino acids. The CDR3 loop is CASSLAGGITDTQYF. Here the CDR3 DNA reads TGCGCCAGCAGCTTGGCCGGGGGGATCACAGATACGCAGTATTTT.

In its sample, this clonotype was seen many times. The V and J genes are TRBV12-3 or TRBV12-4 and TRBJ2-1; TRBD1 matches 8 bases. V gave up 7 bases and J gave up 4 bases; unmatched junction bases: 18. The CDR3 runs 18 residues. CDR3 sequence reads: CASTHPRGRQGSYNEQFF. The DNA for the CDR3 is TGTGCCAGCACTCACCCCCGAGGGCGACAGGGGAGTTACAATGAGCAGTTCTTC.

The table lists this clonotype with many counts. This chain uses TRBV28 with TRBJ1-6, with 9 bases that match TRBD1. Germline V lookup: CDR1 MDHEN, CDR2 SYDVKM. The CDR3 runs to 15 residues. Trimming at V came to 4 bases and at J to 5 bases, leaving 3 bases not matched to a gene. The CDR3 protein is CASSSGQGNNSPLHF. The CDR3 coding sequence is TGTGCCAGCAGTTCGGGACAGGGAAATAATTCACCCCTCCACTTT. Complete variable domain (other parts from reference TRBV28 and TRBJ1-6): DVKVTQSSRYLVKRTGEKVFLECVQDMDHENMFWYRQDPGLGLRLIYFSYDVKMKEKGDIPEGYSVSREKKERFSLILESASTNQTSMYLCASSSGQGNNSPLHFGNGTRLTVT.

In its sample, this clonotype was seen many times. CDR3 in DNA: TGCAGTGCTAGAGTCCAGGCTAGCGGGAGAGGAGCGGGCACCGGGGAGCTGTTTTTT. It encodes CSARVQASGRGAGTGELFF. The V call is TRBV20-1, the J call TRBJ2-2; 10 nucleotides line up with TRBD2. Trimming cost V 1 base and J 4 bases; bases outside gene matches: 15. The germline V gene has CDR1 DFQATT and CDR2 SNEGSKA (reference sequence). This CDR3 is built from 19 residues.

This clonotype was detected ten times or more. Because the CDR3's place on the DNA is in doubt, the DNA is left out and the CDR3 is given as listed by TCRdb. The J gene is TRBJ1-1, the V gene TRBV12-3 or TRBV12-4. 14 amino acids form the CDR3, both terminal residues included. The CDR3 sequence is CASTFGSGNTEAFF.

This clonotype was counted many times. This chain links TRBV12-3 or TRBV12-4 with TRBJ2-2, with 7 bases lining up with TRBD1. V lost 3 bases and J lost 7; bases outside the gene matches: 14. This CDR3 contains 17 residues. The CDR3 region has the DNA TGTGCCAGCAGTTTCCCGACAGGGAGAGGCCCGCGCGGGGAGCTGTTTTTT. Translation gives CASSFPTGRGPRGELFF.

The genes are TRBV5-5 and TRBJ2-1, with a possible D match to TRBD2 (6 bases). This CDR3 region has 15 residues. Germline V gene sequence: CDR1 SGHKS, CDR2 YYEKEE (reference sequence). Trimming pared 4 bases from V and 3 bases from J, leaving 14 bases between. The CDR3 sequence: CASSPSPGDYNEQFF. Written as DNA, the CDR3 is TGTGCCAGCAGCCCGAGTCCGGGAGACTACAATGAGCAGTTCTTC. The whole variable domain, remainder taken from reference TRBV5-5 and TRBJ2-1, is DAGVTQSPTHLIKTRGQQVTLRCSPISGHKSVSWYQQVLGQGPQFIFQYYEKEERGRGNFPDRFSARQFPNYSSELNVNALLLGDSALYLCASSPSPGDYNEQFFGPGTRLTVL.

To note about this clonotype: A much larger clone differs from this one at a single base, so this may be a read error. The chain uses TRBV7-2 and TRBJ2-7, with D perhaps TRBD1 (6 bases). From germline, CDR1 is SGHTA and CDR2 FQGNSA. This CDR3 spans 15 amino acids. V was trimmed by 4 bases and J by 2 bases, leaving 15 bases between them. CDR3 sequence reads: CASSSARTATYEQYF. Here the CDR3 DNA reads TGTGCCAGCAGCTCGGCCCGGACAGCCACCTACGAGCAGTACTTC.

The CDR3 region has the DNA TGTGCCAGCAGCCTACGCACAGGGAAGAACTATGGCTACACCTTC. Its protein is CASSLRTGKNYGYTF. This rearrangement joins TRBV14 to TRBJ1-2, with D possibly TRBD1 on 6 matching bases. Between the trimmed V and J ends, which lost 4 bases and 2 bases, there was a span of 14 bases. The CDR3 length is 15 residues. Germline values: CDR1 SGHDN, CDR2 FVKESK.

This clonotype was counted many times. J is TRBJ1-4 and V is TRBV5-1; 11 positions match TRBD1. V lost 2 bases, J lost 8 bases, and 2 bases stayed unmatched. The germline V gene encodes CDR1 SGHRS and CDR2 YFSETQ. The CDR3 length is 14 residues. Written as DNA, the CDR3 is TGCGCCAGCAGCTTCGGGACAGGGGGAGAAAAACTGTTTTTT. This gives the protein CASSFGTGGEKLFF.

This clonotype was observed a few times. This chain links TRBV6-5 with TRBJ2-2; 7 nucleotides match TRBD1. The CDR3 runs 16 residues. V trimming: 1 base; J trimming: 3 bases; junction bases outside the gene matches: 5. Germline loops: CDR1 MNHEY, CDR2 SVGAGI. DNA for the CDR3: TGTGCCAGCAGTTACTGGGTCACAGGGGACACCGGGGAGCTGTTTTTT. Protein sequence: CASSYWVTGDTGELFF.

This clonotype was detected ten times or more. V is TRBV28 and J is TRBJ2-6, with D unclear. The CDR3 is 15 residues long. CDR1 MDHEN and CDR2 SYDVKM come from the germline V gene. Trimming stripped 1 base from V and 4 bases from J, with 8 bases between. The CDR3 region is CASSLFQSGANVLTF. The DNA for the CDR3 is TGTGCCAGCAGTTTATTCCAATCAGGGGCCAACGTCCTGACTTTC.

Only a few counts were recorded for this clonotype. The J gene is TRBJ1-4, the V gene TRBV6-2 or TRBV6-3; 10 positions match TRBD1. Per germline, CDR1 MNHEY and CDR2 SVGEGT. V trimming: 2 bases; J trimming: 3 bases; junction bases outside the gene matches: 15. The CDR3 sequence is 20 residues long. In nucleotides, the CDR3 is TGTGCCAGCAGTTACCGGCTTCCCGGGACAGGGGTAGCGGCTAATGAAAAACTGTTTTTT. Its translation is CASSYRLPGTGVAANEKLFF.

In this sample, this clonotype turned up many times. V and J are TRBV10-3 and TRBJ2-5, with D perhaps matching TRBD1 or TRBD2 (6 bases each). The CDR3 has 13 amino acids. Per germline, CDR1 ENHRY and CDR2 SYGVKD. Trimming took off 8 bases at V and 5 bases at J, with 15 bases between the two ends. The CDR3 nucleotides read TGTGCCATCGGGGGCGGGGTCGGTGAGACCCAGTACTTC. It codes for CAIGGGVGETQYF.

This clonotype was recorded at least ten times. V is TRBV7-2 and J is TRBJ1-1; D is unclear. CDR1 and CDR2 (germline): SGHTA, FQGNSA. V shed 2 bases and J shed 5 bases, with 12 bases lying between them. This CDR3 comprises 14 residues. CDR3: CASSLRVGRTEAFF. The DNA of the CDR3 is TGTGCCAGCAGCTTACGTGTAGGGAGGACTGAAGCTTTCTTT.

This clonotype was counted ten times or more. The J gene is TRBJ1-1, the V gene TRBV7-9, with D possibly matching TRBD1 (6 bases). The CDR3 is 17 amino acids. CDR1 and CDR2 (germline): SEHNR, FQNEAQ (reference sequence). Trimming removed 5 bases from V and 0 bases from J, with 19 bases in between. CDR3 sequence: CASSRRQAVTLNTEAFF. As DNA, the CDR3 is TGTGCCAGCAGCAGACGACAGGCCGTGACCCTGAACACTGAAGCTTTCTTT.